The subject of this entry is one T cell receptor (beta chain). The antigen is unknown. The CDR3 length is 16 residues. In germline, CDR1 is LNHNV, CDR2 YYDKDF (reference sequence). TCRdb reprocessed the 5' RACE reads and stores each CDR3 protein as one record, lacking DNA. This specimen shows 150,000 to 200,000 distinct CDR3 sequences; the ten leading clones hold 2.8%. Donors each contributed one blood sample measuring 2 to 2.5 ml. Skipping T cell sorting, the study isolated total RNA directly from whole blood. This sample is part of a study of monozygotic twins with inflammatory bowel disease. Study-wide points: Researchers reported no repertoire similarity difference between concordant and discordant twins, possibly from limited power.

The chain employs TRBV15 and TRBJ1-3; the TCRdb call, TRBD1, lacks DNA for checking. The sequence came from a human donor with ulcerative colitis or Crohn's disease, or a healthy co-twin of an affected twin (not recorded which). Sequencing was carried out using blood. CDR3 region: CATSPQGFSSGNTIYF.